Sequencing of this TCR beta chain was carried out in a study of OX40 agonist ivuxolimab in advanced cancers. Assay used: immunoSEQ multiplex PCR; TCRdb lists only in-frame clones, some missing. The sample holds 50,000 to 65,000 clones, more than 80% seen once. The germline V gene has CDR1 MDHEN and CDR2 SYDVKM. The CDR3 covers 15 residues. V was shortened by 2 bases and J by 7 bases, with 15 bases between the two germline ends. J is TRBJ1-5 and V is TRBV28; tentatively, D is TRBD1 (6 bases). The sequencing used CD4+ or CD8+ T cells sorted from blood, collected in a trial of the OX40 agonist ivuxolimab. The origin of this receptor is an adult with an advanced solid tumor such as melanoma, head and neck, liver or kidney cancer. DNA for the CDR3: TGTGCCAGCAGTTTACCCGGGGGGCAAGGACAGCCCCAGCATTTT. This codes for CASSLPGGQGQPQHF.